This T cell receptor (beta chain) was captured in a study of response to subunit inactivated influenza vaccine (dated by TCRdb to the late 2010s). A note on the overall study: Deep quantitative T cell receptor repertoire profiling was used in the study to track responses to a trivalent subunit inactivated influenza vaccine. The study at large found these results: It was suggested by the authors that each seasonal influenza vaccination may recruit only a limited number of new T cells.

This clonotype was seen at least ten times. Its antigen target is currently unknown. No much larger clonotype is one base removed from it; base qualities were not supplied. Spanning cysteine to phenylalanine, the CDR3 consists of 13 amino acids. Just CDR3 DNA is preserved here, 39 bases in frame from base 1. Sequences SQVTM (CDR1) and ANQGSEA (CDR2) are obtained from the germline V gene. V and J are truncated by 4 bases and 10 bases respectively, leaving an intervening sequence of 17 bases. Library creation used RT-PCR. Sequencing instrument: Illumina HiSeq 2500. TCRdb trimmed the raw reads at Q25, called clones with MiXCR and kept productive beta chains. A single entry per CDR3 protein holds the most common genes and DNA from its merged rows. The sample includes about 520,000 distinct CDR3 sequences, with about 25% observed a single time. The ten largest account for under 2.5% of the sample.

The sequence was collected from a middle-aged man who received an inactivated influenza vaccine. Donor details come from another sample of the same person, matched by shared clones. In this chain, TRBV29-1 is recombined with TRBJ1-5, with the D gene uncertain. The starting material was CD4+ T cells sorted from PBMCs, obtained roughly 5 days after vaccination. The nucleotides are TGCAGCGTTGGGTTGGGGTTTGGGCAACCCCAGCATTTT. This codes for CSVGLGFGQPQHF.